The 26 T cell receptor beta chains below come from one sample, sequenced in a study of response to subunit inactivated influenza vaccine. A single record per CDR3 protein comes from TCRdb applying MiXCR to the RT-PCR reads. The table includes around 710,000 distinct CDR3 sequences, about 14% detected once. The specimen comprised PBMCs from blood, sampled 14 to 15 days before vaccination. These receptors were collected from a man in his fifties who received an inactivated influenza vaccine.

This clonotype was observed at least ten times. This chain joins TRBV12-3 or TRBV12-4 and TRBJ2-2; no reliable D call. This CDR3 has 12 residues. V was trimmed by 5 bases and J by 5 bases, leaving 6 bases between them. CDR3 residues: CASSRRTGELFF. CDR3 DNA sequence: TGTGCCAGCAGTCGGCGGACCGGGGAGCTGTTTTTT.

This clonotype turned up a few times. CDR3 DNA: TGTGCCATCCGGACTAGCGGGATTGATGAGCAGTTCTTC. This translates into CAIRTSGIDEQFF. The chain has TRBV7-9 and TRBJ2-1; 12 bases are shared with TRBD2. J gave up 8 bases and V 10 bases, and 6 bases lay outside the gene matches. CDR1 is SEHNR, CDR2 FQNEAQ, per germline (reference sequence). The CDR3 consists of 13 residues.

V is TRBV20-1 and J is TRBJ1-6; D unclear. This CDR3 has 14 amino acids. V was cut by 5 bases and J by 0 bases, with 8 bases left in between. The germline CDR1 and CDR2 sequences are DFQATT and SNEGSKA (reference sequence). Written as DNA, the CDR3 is TGCAGTGCTCCTCTGAGCTCCTATAATTCACCCCTCCACTTT. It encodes CSAPLSSYNSPLHF.

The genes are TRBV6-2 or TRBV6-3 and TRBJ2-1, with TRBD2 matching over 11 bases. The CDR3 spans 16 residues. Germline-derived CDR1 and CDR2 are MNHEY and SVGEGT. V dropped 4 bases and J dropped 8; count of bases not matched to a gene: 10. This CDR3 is CASSWQTSGVEDEQFF. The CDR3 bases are TGTGCCAGCAGTTGGCAGACTAGCGGGGTAGAAGATGAGCAGTTCTTC.

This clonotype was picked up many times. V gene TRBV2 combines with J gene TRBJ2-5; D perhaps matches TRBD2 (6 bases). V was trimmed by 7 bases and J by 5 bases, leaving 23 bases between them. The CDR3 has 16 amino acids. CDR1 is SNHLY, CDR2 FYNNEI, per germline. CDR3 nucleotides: TGTGCCAGCACCCCAACCGACGCCGGCGGGGTGGAGACCCAGTACTTC. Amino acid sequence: CASTPTDAGGVETQYF.

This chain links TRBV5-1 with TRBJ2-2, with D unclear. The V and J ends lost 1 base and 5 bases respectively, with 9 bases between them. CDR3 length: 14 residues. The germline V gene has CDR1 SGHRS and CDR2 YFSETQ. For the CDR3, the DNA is TGCGCCAGCAGCTTGCCCTACTCTACCGGGGAGCTGTTTTTT. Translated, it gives CASSLPYSTGELFF.

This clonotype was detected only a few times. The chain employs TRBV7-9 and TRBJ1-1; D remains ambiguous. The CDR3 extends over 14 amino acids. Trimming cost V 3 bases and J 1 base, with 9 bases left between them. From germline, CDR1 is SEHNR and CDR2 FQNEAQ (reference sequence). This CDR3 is CASSFRTGNTEAFF. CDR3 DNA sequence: TGTGCCAGCAGCTTTCGGACCGGGAACACTGAAGCTTTCTTT.

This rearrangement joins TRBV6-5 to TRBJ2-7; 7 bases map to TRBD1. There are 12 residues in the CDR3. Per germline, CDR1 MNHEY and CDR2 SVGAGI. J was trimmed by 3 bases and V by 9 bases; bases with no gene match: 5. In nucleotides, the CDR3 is TGTGCCAGTCGACAGGGAGACTACGAGCAGTACTTC. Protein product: CASRQGDYEQYF.

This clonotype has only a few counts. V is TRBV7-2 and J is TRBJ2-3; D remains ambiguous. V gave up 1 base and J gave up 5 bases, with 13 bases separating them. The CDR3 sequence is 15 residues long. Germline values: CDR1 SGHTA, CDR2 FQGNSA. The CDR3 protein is CASSLDRQSGDTQYF. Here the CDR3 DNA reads TGTGCCAGCAGCTTAGATAGGCAGTCTGGAGATACGCAGTATTTT.

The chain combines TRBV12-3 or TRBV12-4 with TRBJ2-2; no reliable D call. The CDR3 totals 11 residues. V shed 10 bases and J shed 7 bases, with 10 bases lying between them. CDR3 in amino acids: CATNLSGELFF. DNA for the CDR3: TGTGCCACCAACCTAAGCGGGGAGCTGTTTTTT.

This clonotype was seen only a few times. The CDR3 DNA sequence: TGTGCCAGCTCACCAACCGACAGTCATGGCTACACCTTC. It yields the protein CASSPTDSHGYTF. The chain carries TRBV18 and TRBJ1-2, with TRBD1 as a possible D gene (5 bases). The germline CDR1 and CDR2 sequences are KGHSH and LQKENI. Deletions cut 2 bases from V and 6 bases from J, with 10 bases between. CDR3 length: 13 residues.

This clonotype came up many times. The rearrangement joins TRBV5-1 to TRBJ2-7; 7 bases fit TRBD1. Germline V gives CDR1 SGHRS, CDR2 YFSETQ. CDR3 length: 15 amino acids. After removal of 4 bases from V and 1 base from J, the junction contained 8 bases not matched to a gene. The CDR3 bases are TGCGCCAGCAGCCCGCCCGGGACAGCATCCTACGAGCAGTACTTC. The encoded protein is CASSPPGTASYEQYF.

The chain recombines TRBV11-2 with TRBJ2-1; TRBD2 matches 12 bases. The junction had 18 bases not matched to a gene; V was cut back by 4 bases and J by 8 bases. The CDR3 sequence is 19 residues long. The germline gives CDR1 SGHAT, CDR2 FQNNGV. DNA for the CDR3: TGTGCCAGCAGCTCTAGGCGGGGAGCTAGCGGGGGGGCCATCTATGAGCAGTTCTTC. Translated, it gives CASSSRRGASGGAIYEQFF.

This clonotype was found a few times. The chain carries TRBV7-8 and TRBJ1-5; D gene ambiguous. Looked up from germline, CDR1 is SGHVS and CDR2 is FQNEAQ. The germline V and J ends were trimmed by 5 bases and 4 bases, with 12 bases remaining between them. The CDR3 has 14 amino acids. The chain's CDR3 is CASSRLTQNQPQHF. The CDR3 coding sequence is TGTGCCAGCAGCCGACTCACACAGAATCAGCCCCAGCATTTT.

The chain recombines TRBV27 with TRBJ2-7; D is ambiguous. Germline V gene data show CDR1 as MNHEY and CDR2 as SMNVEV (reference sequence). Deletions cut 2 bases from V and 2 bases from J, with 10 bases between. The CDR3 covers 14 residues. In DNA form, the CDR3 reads TGTGCCAGCAGTTTAAATGTCGGAACCTACGAGCAGTACTTC. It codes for CASSLNVGTYEQYF.

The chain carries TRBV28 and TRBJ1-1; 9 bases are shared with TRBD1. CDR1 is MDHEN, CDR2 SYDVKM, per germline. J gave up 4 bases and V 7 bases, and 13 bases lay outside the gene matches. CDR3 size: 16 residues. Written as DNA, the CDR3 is TGTGCCAGCAATACCGGGACAGGGTTCTGGGGCACTGAAGCTTTCTTT. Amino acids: CASNTGTGFWGTEAFF.

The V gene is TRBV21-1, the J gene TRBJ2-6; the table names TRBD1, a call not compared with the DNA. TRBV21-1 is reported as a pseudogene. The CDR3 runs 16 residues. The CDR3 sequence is CASSPLSFTGANVLTF. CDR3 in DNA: TGTGCCAGCAGTCCCCTGTCGTTTACTGGGGCCAACGTCCTGACTTTC.

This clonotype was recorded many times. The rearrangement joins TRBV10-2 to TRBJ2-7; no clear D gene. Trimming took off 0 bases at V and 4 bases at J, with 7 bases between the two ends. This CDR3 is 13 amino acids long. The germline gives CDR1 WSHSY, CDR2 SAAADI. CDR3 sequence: CASSESVPYEQYF. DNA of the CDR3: TGCGCCAGCAGTGAGTCTGTACCGTACGAGCAGTACTTC.

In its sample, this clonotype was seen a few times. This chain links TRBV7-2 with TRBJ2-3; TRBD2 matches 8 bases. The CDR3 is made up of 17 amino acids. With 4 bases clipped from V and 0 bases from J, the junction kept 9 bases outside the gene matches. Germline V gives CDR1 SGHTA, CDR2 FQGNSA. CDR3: CASSSSLAGLSTDTQYF. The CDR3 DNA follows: TGTGCCAGCAGCTCGTCCCTAGCGGGTCTTAGCACAGATACGCAGTATTTT.

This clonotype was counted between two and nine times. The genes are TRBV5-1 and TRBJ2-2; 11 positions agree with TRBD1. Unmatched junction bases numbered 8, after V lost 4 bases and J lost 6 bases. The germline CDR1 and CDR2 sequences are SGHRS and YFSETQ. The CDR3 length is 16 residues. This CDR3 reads CASSHVPGQGAGELFF. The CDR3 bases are TGCGCCAGCAGCCACGTACCGGGACAGGGGGCCGGGGAGCTGTTTTTT.

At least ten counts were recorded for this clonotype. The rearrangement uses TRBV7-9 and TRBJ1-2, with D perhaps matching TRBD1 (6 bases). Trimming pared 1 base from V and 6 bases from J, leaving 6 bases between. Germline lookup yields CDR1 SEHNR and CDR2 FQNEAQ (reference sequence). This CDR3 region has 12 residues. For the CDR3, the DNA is TGTGCCAGCAGCTTAGACAGGGATGGCTACACCTTC. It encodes CASSLDRDGYTF.

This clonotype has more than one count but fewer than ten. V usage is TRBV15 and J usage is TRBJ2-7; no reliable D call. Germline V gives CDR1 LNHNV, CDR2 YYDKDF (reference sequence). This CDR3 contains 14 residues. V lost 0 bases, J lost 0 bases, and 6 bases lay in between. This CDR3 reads CATSRDRISYEQYF. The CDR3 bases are TGTGCCACCAGCAGAGACCGGATCTCCTACGAGCAGTACTTC.

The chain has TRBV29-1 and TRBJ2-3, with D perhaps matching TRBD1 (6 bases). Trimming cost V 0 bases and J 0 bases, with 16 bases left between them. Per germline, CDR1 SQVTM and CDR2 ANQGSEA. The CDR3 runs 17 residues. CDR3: CSVEDPTGDASTDTQYF. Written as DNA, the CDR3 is TGCAGCGTTGAAGACCCGACAGGAGACGCCAGCACAGATACGCAGTATTTT.

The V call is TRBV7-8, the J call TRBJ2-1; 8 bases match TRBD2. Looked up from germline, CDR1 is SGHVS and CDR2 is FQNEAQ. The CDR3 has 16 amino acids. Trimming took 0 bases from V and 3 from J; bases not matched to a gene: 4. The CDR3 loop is CASSLARGVIYNEQFF. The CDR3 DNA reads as TGTGCCAGCAGCTTAGCGCGGGGGGTAATCTACAATGAGCAGTTCTTC.

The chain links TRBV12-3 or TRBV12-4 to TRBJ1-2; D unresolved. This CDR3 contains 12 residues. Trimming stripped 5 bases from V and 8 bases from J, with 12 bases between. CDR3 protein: CASSPLGGGYTF. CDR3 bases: TGTGCCAGCAGTCCCCTGGGCGGAGGCTACACCTTC.

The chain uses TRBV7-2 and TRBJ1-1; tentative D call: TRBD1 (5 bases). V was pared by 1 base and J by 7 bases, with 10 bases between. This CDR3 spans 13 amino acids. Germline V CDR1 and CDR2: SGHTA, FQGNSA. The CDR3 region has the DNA TGTGCCAGCAGCTTAGGACAGCAGAATGAAGCTTTCTTT. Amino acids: CASSLGQQNEAFF. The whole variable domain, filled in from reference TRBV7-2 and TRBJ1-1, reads GAGVSQSPSNKVTEKGKDVELRCDPISGHTALYWYRQSLGQGLEFLIYFQGNSAPDKSGLPSDRFSAERTGGSVSTLTIQRTQQEDSAVYLCASSLGQQNEAFFGQGTRLTVV.